The entry below describes one T cell receptor beta chain. Antigen unknown. This CDR3 region has 17 residues. The germline CDR1 and CDR2 sequences are SQVTM and ANQGSEA. V dropped 4 bases and J dropped 7 bases, with 26 bases sitting between them. This sample was taken from a study of T-cell reconstitution after alpha-beta-depleted transplantation in children. Overall study findings and caveats: Newly made T cells mostly supplied T-cell counts and diversity one year after transplant. Expanded graft clones numbering several hundred reportedly gave rise to alpha-beta T cells about two months after transplant. Recipient T cells and thymic progenitors that survived gave rise to the high TCRbeta diversity observed at day 60 in some patients.

Unique molecular identifiers were incorporated into the prepared TCRbeta library. TCRdb re-called the PCR reads through MiXCR, storing one row per CDR3 protein. The sample lists approximately 250,000 distinct CDR3 sequences; roughly 25% were seen once. The chain combines TRBV29-1 with TRBJ2-1; D might be TRBD2 (6 bases). The sequence was obtained from a girl aged 2 to 10 with Fanconi anemia, due to receive a stem cell transplant. The specimen comprised PBMCs, sampled before TCRalphabeta/CD19-depleted stem cell transplant. Here the CDR3 reads CSVVPLVRGTFSNEQFF. DNA for the CDR3: TGCAGCGTTGTTCCGTTGGTTCGAGGGACTTTTTCTAATGAGCAGTTCTTC.